In this sample, the clone carrying this T cell receptor beta chain turned up many times. The antigen remains undetermined. In the library, each TCR cDNA molecule bore its own unique molecular identifier. TCRdb used MiXCR to reprocess the 5' RACE reads, holding one entry per CDR3 protein. The sample comprises more than 50,000 distinct CDR3 sequences, over 5.5% of which are singletons, and approximately 2.6% rests with the top ten. This sample is part of a study of spatial heterogeneity in lung cancer. Study information: For the average unique TCR and UMI combination, more than 8.5 occurrences appeared in raw reads.

This CDR3 comprises 15 residues. V was clipped by 6 bases and J by 6 bases; unmatched bases: 9. Germline CDR1 and CDR2: SGHRS and YFSETQ. Time point: sample taken at primary tumor resection. TCRs were sequenced from unsorted whole RNA of tumor, nontumor lung or PBMC. There were 75 or so donors, all of them untreated patients with early-stage non-small cell lung cancer. Findings and caveats of the study: At tumor resection, ubiquitous expanded TCRs were detected in blood more often than later.

Source: PBMCs, taken at surgery. The receptor was derived from a female donor with early-stage non-small cell lung cancer. The chain is built from TRBV5-1 and TRBJ2-3, with 11 bases lining up with TRBD1. Here the CDR3 DNA reads TGCGCCAGCATCCTCGGACAGGGGGCAGGCGATACGCAGTATTTT. This codes for CASILGQGAGDTQYF.